The 26 T cell receptor beta chains below were found in one sample sequenced in a study of cytomegalovirus exposure and HLA in healthy donors. Clones were sequenced by immunoSEQ multiplex PCR, and TCRdb holds only the in-frame ones, with some missing. The data contain 100,000 to 150,000 clones, roughly 89% of them singletons. Sequenced input: PBMCs. These receptor sequences come from a woman aged 18-29 years in good health and CMV-seronegative.

The gene calls are TRBV6-6 and TRBJ2-1; 7 positions match TRBD2. Per germline, CDR1 MNHNY and CDR2 SVGAGI (reference sequence). V lost 6 bases, J lost 8 bases, and 13 bases stayed unmatched. There are 15 residues in the CDR3. The CDR3 DNA reads TGTGCCAGCAGAACCGCGGGAGTTGGGTTAGATGAGCAGTTCTTC. This codes for CASRTAGVGLDEQFF.

The chain is built from TRBV7-9 and TRBJ2-7; D is perhaps TRBD1 (6 bases). Between the trimmed V and J ends, which lost 5 bases and 2 bases, there was a span of 16 bases. In germline, CDR1 is SEHNR, CDR2 FQNEAQ (reference sequence). This CDR3 spans 15 amino acids. The CDR3 bases are TGTGCCAGCAGCCCGCGGAGGACAGCCACCTACGAGCAGTACTTC. This encodes CASSPRRTATYEQYF. The full variable domain, completed using reference TRBV7-9 and TRBJ2-7, is DTGVSQNPRHKITKRGQNVTFRCDPISEHNRLYWYRQTLGQGPEFLTYFQNEAQLEKSRLLSDRFSAERPKGSFSTLEIQRTEQGDSAMYLCASSPRRTATYEQYFGPGTRLTVT.

The chain recombines TRBV2 with TRBJ1-6; D is ambiguous. The germline CDR1 and CDR2 sequences are SNHLY and FYNNEI. This CDR3 comprises 14 residues. V lost 7 bases, J lost 0 bases, and 7 bases lay in between. Here the CDR3 DNA reads TGTGCCAGCACAGTAAGCTCCTATAATTCACCCCTCCACTTT. This encodes CASTVSSYNSPLHF. The complete variable domain, with remaining parts taken from reference TRBV2 and TRBJ1-6, reads EPEVTQTPSHQVTQMGQEVILRCVPISNHLYFYWYRQILGQKVEFLVSFYNNEISEKSEIFDDQFSVERPDGSNFTLKIRSTKLEDSAMYFCASTVSSYNSPLHFGNGTRLTVT.

This clone was detected once. V usage is TRBV15 and J usage is TRBJ2-1; D is uncertain. V lost 4 bases, J lost 12 bases, and 13 bases lay in between. This CDR3 has 12 amino acids. Germline CDR1 reads LNHNV; CDR2 reads YYDKDF (reference sequence). Written as DNA, the CDR3 is TGTGCCACCAGCACTTCAAATAGCCGGCAGTTCTTC. Protein sequence: CATSTSNSRQFF.

The chain has TRBV5-1 and TRBJ1-1, with unresolved D. The CDR3 sequence is 14 residues long. Germline V lookup: CDR1 SGHRS, CDR2 YFSETQ. With 4 bases removed from V and 1 base from J, the gap between germline ends came to 11 bases. Here the CDR3 reads CASSLSVANTEAFF. As DNA, the CDR3 is TGCGCCAGCAGCCTCTCAGTGGCGAACACTGAAGCTTTCTTT.

The V gene is TRBV2, the J gene TRBJ1-1, with TRBD1 as a possible D gene (5 bases). Germline CDR1 reads SNHLY; CDR2 reads FYNNEI. V shed 6 bases and J shed 4 bases, with 6 bases lying between them. CDR3 length equals 11 residues. The CDR3 region has the DNA TGTGCCAGCAGCGGGGGCACTGAAGCTTTCTTT. Translating it yields CASSGGTEAFF.

CDR3 sequence reads: CASVETGTTEAFF. The CDR3 region has the DNA TGTGCCAGTGTCGAGACAGGGACGACTGAAGCTTTCTTT. The chain couples TRBV19 to TRBJ1-1; 7 nucleotides line up with TRBD1. CDR3 size: 13 residues. V shed 8 bases and J 5 bases; nucleotides not matched to a gene: 8. Germline assignment: CDR1 LNHDA and CDR2 SQIVND (reference sequence).

The rearrangement uses TRBV29-1 and TRBJ1-1; D is unclear. The germline gives CDR1 SQVTM, CDR2 ANQGSEA. The ends were cut back, 5 bases at V and 8 bases at J, with 18 bases in the middle. The CDR3 is made up of 13 amino acids. CDR3 nucleotide sequence: TGCAGCGTTCACCCCTGGCATACCCCAGAAGCTTTCTTT. This sequence encodes CSVHPWHTPEAFF.

V usage is TRBV9 and J usage is TRBJ2-1; 7 nucleotides align to TRBD2. The CDR3 totals 16 residues. The ends lost 2 bases at V and 0 bases at J; junction bases unmatched: 5. Germline assignment: CDR1 SGDLS and CDR2 YYNGEE. Here the CDR3 reads CASSVRGGYSYNEQFF. CDR3 DNA sequence: TGTGCCAGCAGCGTCCGCGGGGGATACTCCTACAATGAGCAGTTCTTC.

V is TRBV7-3 and J is TRBJ1-2, with a tentative D call TRBD1 (5 bases). Between the trimmed V and J ends, which lost 0 bases and 8 bases, there was a span of 16 bases. This CDR3 region has 15 residues. Per germline, CDR1 SGHTA and CDR2 FQGTGA. The CDR3 is CASSLTGPPGYGYTF. The CDR3 DNA reads TGTGCCAGCAGCTTAACGGGGCCACCAGGGTACGGCTACACCTTC.

The gene calls are TRBV5-4 and TRBJ2-1, with D hard to call. The CDR3 totals 15 residues. Germline lookup yields CDR1 SGHNT and CDR2 YYREEE (reference sequence). V lost 1 base, J lost 5 bases, and 13 bases lay in between. Here the CDR3 reads CASSLWQANNNEQFF. DNA for the CDR3: TGTGCCAGCAGCTTGTGGCAGGCGAACAACAATGAGCAGTTCTTC.

This clone was detected only once. The chain is built from TRBV6-1 and TRBJ2-1, with D unclear. Germline V gene sequence: CDR1 MNHNS, CDR2 SASEGT. CDR3 length: 13 amino acids. V gave up 6 bases and J gave up 5 bases, with 11 bases separating them. The CDR3 DNA sequence: TGTGCCAGCAGCCGTAGACAAGACAATGAGCAGTTCTTC. Encoded protein: CASSRRQDNEQFF.

This chain uses TRBV10-3 with TRBJ2-7; 10 bases line up with TRBD2. This CDR3 spans 15 amino acids. Germline CDR1 reads ENHRY; CDR2 reads SYGVKD. V shed 0 bases, J shed 4 bases, and the junction held 3 bases outside the gene matches. Here the CDR3 DNA reads TGTGCCATCAGTGAGTCCGCTAGCGGGGGATACGAGCAGTACTTC. Protein product: CAISESASGGYEQYF.

This chain connects TRBV29-1 to TRBJ2-3; the match to TRBD2 covers 13 bases. Unmatched junction bases numbered 7, after V lost 7 bases and J lost 6 bases. Germline values: CDR1 SQVTM, CDR2 ANQGSEA. The CDR3 runs 14 residues. The CDR3 protein is CSGTSGGALDTQYF. CDR3 sequence (DNA): TGCAGCGGTACTAGCGGGGGGGCCTTGGATACGCAGTATTTT.

This chain connects TRBV7-9 to TRBJ1-2, with D hard to call. Germline values: CDR1 SEHNR, CDR2 FQNEAQ (reference sequence). The ends were cut back, 3 bases at V and 4 bases at J, with 12 bases in the middle. This CDR3 is built from 14 residues. This CDR3 is CASSFPYTFYGYTF. The DNA for the CDR3 is TGTGCCAGCAGCTTTCCTTATACTTTCTATGGCTACACCTTC.

The chain joins TRBV28 to TRBJ1-5; TRBD1 agrees at 11 bases. Germline CDR1 is MDHEN and CDR2 is SYDVKM. Trimming took 5 bases from V and 11 from J; bases not matched to a gene: 8. This CDR3 region has 14 residues. The DNA for the CDR3 is TGTGCCAGCAGTCGTCCCGGGACAGGGGGAGCCCAGCATTTT. Amino acid sequence: CASSRPGTGGAQHF.

This clone was observed a single time. This chain joins TRBV9 and TRBJ1-1; D is uncertain. V dropped 0 bases and J dropped 0 bases, with 9 bases sitting between them. Germline V gives CDR1 SGDLS, CDR2 YYNGEE. The CDR3 is 15 amino acids. Written as DNA, the CDR3 is TGTGCCAGCAGCGTAGCGGGTTACATGAACACTGAAGCTTTCTTT. Protein product: CASSVAGYMNTEAFF.

V is TRBV23-1 and J is TRBJ1-2; 9 bases are shared with TRBD1. TRBV23-1 is noted as an ORF with a role that remains uncertain. The trim removed 0 bases at V and 8 bases at J, leaving 4 bases unmatched. This CDR3 region has 14 residues. The CDR3 reads CASSQSGTGLGYTF. CDR3 DNA: TGCGCCAGCAGTCAATCAGGGACAGGGTTAGGCTACACCTTC.

The chain carries TRBV11-2 and TRBJ2-3, with 7 nucleotides matching TRBD2. Germline V gives CDR1 SGHAT, CDR2 FQNNGV. The CDR3 is 18 amino acids. With V trimmed by 4 bases and J by 2 bases, 15 bases remained unmatched. The CDR3 DNA sequence: TGTGCCAGCAGCTCGGTCCGCCTAGCGGTCCACTCCACAGATACGCAGTATTTT. Its translation is CASSSVRLAVHSTDTQYF. The full variable domain, its missing parts supplied by reference TRBV11-2 and TRBJ2-3, is EAGVAQSPRYKIIEKRQSVAFWCNPISGHATLYWYQQILGQGPKLLIQFQNNGVVDDSQLPKDRFSAERLKGVDSTLKIQPAKLEDSAVYLCASSSVRLAVHSTDTQYFGPGTRLTVL.

This clone was observed a handful of times. This chain connects TRBV4-1 to TRBJ1-5; TRBD1 might be the D (5 bases). This CDR3 contains 14 residues. The V end lost 0 bases, the J end lost 5 bases, and 8 bases lay between the germline ends. Germline V gene data show CDR1 as MGHRA and CDR2 as YSYEKL. The CDR3 spells CASSQDQGYQPQHF. CDR3 bases: TGCGCCAGCAGCCAAGACCAGGGATATCAGCCCCAGCATTTT.

This chain uses TRBV6-1 with TRBJ2-1; D not resolved. The V end lost 7 bases, the J end lost 9 bases, and 13 bases lay between the germline ends. Germline V gene lookup returns CDR1 MNHNS and CDR2 SASEGT. The CDR3 sequence is 12 residues long. CDR3 sequence: CASTERLGEQFF. CDR3 DNA sequence: TGTGCCAGCACCGAGAGACTGGGTGAGCAGTTCTTC.

The rearrangement uses TRBV7-9 and TRBJ1-5; D remains ambiguous. V was clipped by 2 bases and J by 2 bases, with 7 bases between them. The CDR3 spans 14 residues. Germline loops: CDR1 SEHNR, CDR2 FQNEAQ (reference sequence). The CDR3 nucleotides read TGTGCCAGCAGCTTAATGACTGGCAATCAGCCCCAGCATTTT. Encoded protein: CASSLMTGNQPQHF.

The chain couples TRBV11-2 to TRBJ1-6; D gene ambiguous. The CDR3 has 14 amino acids. Germline V gene data show CDR1 as SGHAT and CDR2 as FQNNGV. V was shortened by 4 bases and J by 10 bases, with 14 bases between the two germline ends. This CDR3 reads CASSSDLWRSPLHF. The CDR3 DNA sequence: TGTGCCAGCAGCTCAGACCTATGGAGGTCACCCCTCCACTTT.

The chain is built from TRBV19 and TRBJ2-7; 7 bases line up with TRBD2. The V gene end was trimmed by 4 bases and the J gene end by 3 bases; junction bases not matched to a gene: 9. Germline CDR1 and CDR2: LNHDA and SQIVND (reference sequence). The CDR3 sequence is 15 residues long. In DNA form, the CDR3 reads TGTGCCAGTAGTAGAGTGACTAGCCCTATCTACGAGCAGTACTTC. As protein: CASSRVTSPIYEQYF. Drawing the rest from reference TRBV19 and TRBJ2-7, the complete variable domain is DGGITQSPKYLFRKEGQNVTLSCEQNLNHDAMYWYRQDPGQGLRLIYYSQIVNDFQKGDIAEGYSVSREKKESFPLTVTSAQKNPTAFYLCASSRVTSPIYEQYFGPGTRLTVT.

V is TRBV19 and J is TRBJ1-1; no definite D call. The CDR3 spans 12 residues. Germline values: CDR1 LNHDA, CDR2 SQIVND (reference sequence). Trimming took 1 base from V and 5 from J, leaving 5 bases between them. This CDR3 is CASSIVQTEAFF. The CDR3 DNA reads as TGTGCCAGTAGTATAGTGCAGACTGAAGCTTTCTTT.

The chain uses TRBV19 and TRBJ1-2; D is possibly TRBD1 (5 bases). The germline V and J ends were trimmed by 5 bases and 8 bases, with 21 bases remaining between them. Germline values: CDR1 LNHDA, CDR2 SQIVND (reference sequence). The length of the CDR3 is 15 residues. This CDR3 is CASSPQFWGVLGYTF. CDR3 nucleotide sequence: TGTGCCAGTAGTCCCCAGTTTTGGGGGGTTCTGGGCTACACCTTC. Drawing the rest from reference TRBV19 and TRBJ1-2, the complete variable domain is DGGITQSPKYLFRKEGQNVTLSCEQNLNHDAMYWYRQDPGQGLRLIYYSQIVNDFQKGDIAEGYSVSREKKESFPLTVTSAQKNPTAFYLCASSPQFWGVLGYTFGSGTRLTVV.